Listed below are T cell receptor beta chains from one sample, sequenced in a study of early T cells in non-severe SARS-CoV-2 infection. TCRdb itself ran the 5' RACE reads through MiXCR, one entry per CDR3 protein. The sample has approximately 90,000 distinct CDR3 sequences; more than 9.5% are singletons. The sequenced sample was whole blood, obtained at baseline. Every receptor here comes from an adult who was a healthcare worker with PCR-confirmed SARS-CoV-2 infection or an uninfected control (not recorded which). The CDR3 runs from the conserved cysteine through the conserved F or W. A D gene is named only where the DNA matches it firmly. Size values are once, few and many counts, or a class for expanded clones, and some rows have none.

TRBJ2-3 | TRBV5-8 | . | . | TGTGCCAGCAGCTTGGGAGTCCCGGTTAGCACAGATACGCAGTATTTT | CASSLGVPVSTDTQYF
TRBJ2-5 | TRBV6-5 | . | many | TGTGCGTCAGGGATCCAAGAGACCCAGTACTTC | CASGIQETQYF
TRBJ2-1 | TRBV10-3 | . | . | TGTGCCATCAGTGAGTCGAGCGGACCTACTTATGAGCAGTTCTTC | CAISESSGPTYEQFF
TRBJ2-3 | TRBV7-2 | . | few | TGTGCCAGCAGCTTAGAAGCTAGGGAGGCAGATACGCAGTATTTT | CASSLEAREADTQYF
TRBJ2-3 | TRBV11-2 | TRBD1 | . | TGTGCCAGCAGCTCCCCCGGGACAGGGATGCATACGCAGTATTTT | CASSSPGTGMHTQYF
TRBJ2-3 | TRBV6-1 | . | many | TGTGCCGTACAAAGGGTGTACACAGATACGCAGTATTTT | CAVQRVYTDTQYF
TRBJ1-1 | TRBV9 | . | few | TGTGCCAGCTCCAGAGGGGACGGCACTGAAGCTTTCTTT | CASSRGDGTEAFF
TRBJ1-1 | TRBV30 | . | . | TGTGCCTGGAGTGTTGCAGGGGCAAACTTGGCTTTCTTT | CAWSVAGANLAFF
TRBJ1-1 | TRBV7-6 | . | few | TGTGCCAGCAGCCGCCTTCGACAGGACAACACTGAAGCTTTCTTT | CASSRLRQDNTEAFF
TRBJ2-7 | TRBV28 | . | many | TGTGCCAGCGTTAGGGGCCATTCCTACGAGCAGTACTTC | CASVRGHSYEQYF
TRBJ2-7 | TRBV5-1 | . | few | TGCGCCAGCAGCTTTACAGGAGGGACCTACGAGCAGTACTTC | CASSFTGGTYEQYF
TRBJ1-1 | TRBV3-1 | . | many | TGTGCCAGCAGCCAAGAACCCAGCTTCGGCGAGATGAACACTGAAGCTTTCTTT | CASSQEPSFGEMNTEAFF
TRBJ1-3 | TRBV7-9 | . | . | TGTGCCAGCAGCTCCGGGGACACCATATATTTT | CASSSGDTIYF
TRBJ2-1 | TRBV5-1 | TRBD1 | many | TGCGCCAGCAGCTTGGGTCCCGGGACAGGTGCCGGGGAGCAGTTCTTC | CASSLGPGTGAGEQFF
TRBJ2-7 | TRBV6-5 | . | many | TGTGCCAGCAGTTCCCTTTCGGACGGTTCCTACGAGCAGTACTTC | CASSSLSDGSYEQYF
TRBJ1-1 | TRBV14 | . | few | TGTGCCAGCAGCCAAGGAGGGATTGCTGAAGCTTTCTTT | CASSQGGIAEAFF
TRBJ2-2 | TRBV5-1 | . | many | TGCGCCAGCAGCTTGGCCCTAAGTACCGGGGAGCTGTTTTTT | CASSLALSTGELFF